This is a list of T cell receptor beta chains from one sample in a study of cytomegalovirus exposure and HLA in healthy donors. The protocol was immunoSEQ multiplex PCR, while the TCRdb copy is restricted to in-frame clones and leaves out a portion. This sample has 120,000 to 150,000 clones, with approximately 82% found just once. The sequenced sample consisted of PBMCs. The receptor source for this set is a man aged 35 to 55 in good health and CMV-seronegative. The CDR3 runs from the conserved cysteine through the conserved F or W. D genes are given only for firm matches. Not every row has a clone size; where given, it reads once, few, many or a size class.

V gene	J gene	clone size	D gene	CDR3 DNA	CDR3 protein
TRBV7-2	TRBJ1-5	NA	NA	TGTGCCAGCAGCTTAGGGGGGCTGGGCAATCAGCCCCAGCATTTT	CASSLGGLGNQPQHF
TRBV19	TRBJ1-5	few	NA	TGTGCCAGTAGTCCTCGCAGGCGTGATCAGCCCCAGCATTTT	CASSPRRRDQPQHF
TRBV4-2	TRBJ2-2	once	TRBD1	TGTGCCAGCAGCCAAGCGGACAGGATCGCGAACACCGGGGAGCTGTTTTTT	CASSQADRIANTGELFF
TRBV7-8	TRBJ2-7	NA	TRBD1	TGTGCCAGCAGCTTAACCGACAGGGTTCTGGACGAGCAGTACTTC	CASSLTDRVLDEQYF
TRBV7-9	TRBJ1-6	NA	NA	TGTGCCAGCACCGACCTTGTAGCCTCACCCCTCCACTTT	CASTDLVASPLHF
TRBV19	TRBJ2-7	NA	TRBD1	TGTGCCAGTAGCTACCCGGGACAGGGCTACGAGCAGTACTTC	CASSYPGQGYEQYF
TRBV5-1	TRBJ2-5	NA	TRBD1	TGCGCCAGCAGCAAATCGGAACAGGGGGCGAGGGAGACCCAGTACTTC	CASSKSEQGARETQYF
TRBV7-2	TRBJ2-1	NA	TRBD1	TGTGCCAGCAGCCCCACAGGGGACCCTTACAATGAGCAGTTCTTC	CASSPTGDPYNEQFF
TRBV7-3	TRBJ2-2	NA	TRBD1	TGTGCCAGCAGCTCACAGGGGCTCTCGAACACCGGGGAGCTGTTTTTT	CASSSQGLSNTGELFF
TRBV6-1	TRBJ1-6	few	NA	TGTGCCAGCAGTGAAGCCCCGACCGGGACTCGGCATTCACCCCTCCACTTT	CASSEAPTGTRHSPLHF
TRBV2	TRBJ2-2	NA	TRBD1	TGTGCCAGCAGGGTGGGACAGGGAGTAAACACCGGGGAGCTGTTTTTT	CASRVGQGVNTGELFF
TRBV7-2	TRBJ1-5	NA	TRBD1	TGTGCCAGCAGTCCAGGACAGGCTAATAGCAATCAGCCCCAGCATTTT	CASSPGQANSNQPQHF
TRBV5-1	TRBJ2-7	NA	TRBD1	TGCGCCAGCAGATCAACTGCGACAGGGGATTACGAGCAGTACTTC	CASRSTATGDYEQYF
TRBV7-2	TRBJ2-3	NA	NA	TGTGCCAGCAGCTTAGTAGGAGACAGCACAGATACGCAGTATTTT	CASSLVGDSTDTQYF
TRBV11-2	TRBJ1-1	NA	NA	TGTGCCAGCAGCCCAACCCCCGGGGTGGCTGAAGCTTTCTTT	CASSPTPGVAEAFF
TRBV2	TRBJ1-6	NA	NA	TGTGCCAGCGGTTGGATGCAGGGATATTCACCCCTCCACTTT	CASGWMQGYSPLHF
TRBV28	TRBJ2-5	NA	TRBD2	TGTGCCAGCAGCGTTGGACTAGCGGTGGAGACCCAGTACTTC	CASSVGLAVETQYF
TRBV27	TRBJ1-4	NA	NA	TGTGCCAGCTCACCCGACAGTGTTGAAAAACTGTTTTTT	CASSPDSVEKLFF
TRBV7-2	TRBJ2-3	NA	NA	TGTGCCAGCAGCTCGATAGTGGCAGATACGCAGTATTTT	CASSSIVADTQYF
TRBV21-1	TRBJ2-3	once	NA	TGTGCCAGCAGCAATAAGGTGAGGGCCGCAGGGGGCTACCCGGGTGTTTTGGATACGCAGTATTTT	CASSNKVRAAGGYPGVLDTQYF
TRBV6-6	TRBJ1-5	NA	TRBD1	TGTGCCAGCAGCGCCCCGGGCAGGGGGGCCAATCAGCCCCAGCATTTT	CASSAPGRGANQPQHF
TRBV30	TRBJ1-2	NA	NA	TGTGCCTGGAGTCCTTCTGACTATGGCTACACCTTC	CAWSPSDYGYTF
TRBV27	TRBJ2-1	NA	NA	TGTGCCAGCAGACAGGGTACTACGGCTACCTCCTACAATGAGCAGTTCTTC	CASRQGTTATSYNEQFF
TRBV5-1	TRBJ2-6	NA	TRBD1	TGCGCCAGCAGCCCCCCCGGGACAGGGGGCTCTGGGGCCAACGTCCTGACTTTC	CASSPPGTGGSGANVLTF
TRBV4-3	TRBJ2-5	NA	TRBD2	TGCGCCAGCAGCCGTCGGGTGAGCGGGGGGGCCGTGGAGACCCAGTACTTC	CASSRRVSGGAVETQYF
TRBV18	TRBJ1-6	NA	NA	TGTGCCAGCTCACCCAGCTCCTATAATTCACCCCTCCACTTT	CASSPSSYNSPLHF
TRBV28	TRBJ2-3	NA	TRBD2	TGTGCCAGCAGTGCCACGGGACTAGCGGGAGTTACTAGCACAGATACGCAGTATTTT	CASSATGLAGVTSTDTQYF
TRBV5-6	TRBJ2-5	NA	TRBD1	TGTGCCAGCAGCCGGGTAGGAGACAGGGAGGAGACCCAGTACTTC	CASSRVGDREETQYF
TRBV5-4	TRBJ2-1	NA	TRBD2	TGTGCCAGCAGCGGACTAGCGGGGGGTCCCCCGGCGAGCTCCTACAATGAGCAGTTCTTC	CASSGLAGGPPASSYNEQFF
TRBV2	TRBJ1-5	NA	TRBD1	TGTGCCAGCAGTGGGACAGGGGGCAATCAGCCCCAGCATTTT	CASSGTGGNQPQHF
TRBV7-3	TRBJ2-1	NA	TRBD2	TGTGCCAGCAGCTCCTCCCTAGCGGAGTACAATGAGCAGTTCTTC	CASSSSLAEYNEQFF
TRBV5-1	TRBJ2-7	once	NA	TGCGCCAGCAGCTTGGCCGGTGAGGGGAGGGAGCAGTACTTC	CASSLAGEGREQYF
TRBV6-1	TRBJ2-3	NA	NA	TGTGCCAGCAGTGGAGGACAGACCCTGAGTACAGATACGCAGTATTTT	CASSGGQTLSTDTQYF
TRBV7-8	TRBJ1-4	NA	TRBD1	TGTGCCAGCAGCTTAGATCGACAGGGGGCACAGGAAAAACTGTTTTTT	CASSLDRQGAQEKLFF
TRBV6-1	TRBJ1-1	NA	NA	TGTGCCAGCAGTCGGGGGGTTAACACTGAAGCTTTCTTT	CASSRGVNTEAFF
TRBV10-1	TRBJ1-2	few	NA	TGCGCCAGAGGGCAGGCAGGGACGGGAGATGGCTACACCTTC	CARGQAGTGDGYTF
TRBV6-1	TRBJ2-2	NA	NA	TGTGCCAGCAGTCCTGACAGGCTGAACACCGGGGAGCTGTTTTTT	CASSPDRLNTGELFF
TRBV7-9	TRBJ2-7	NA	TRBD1	TGTGCCAGCAGCGGAGTTAGGGGTGGGACAGGGATCTACGAGCAGTACTTC	CASSGVRGGTGIYEQYF
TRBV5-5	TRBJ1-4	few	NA	TGTGCCAGCAGCGACAAACAGGGAACCCTGTTTTTT	CASSDKQGTLFF
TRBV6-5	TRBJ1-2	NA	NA	TGTGCCAGCAGTTACTCACTTAGGGGGACATCCTATGGCTACACCTTC	CASSYSLRGTSYGYTF
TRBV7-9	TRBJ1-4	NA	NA	TGTGCCAGCAGCCCCCCTGCAACTAATGAAAAACTGTTTTTT	CASSPPATNEKLFF
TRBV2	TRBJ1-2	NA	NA	TGTGCCAGCAGTTTAGGGGGGGCGCCTGGGTATGGCTACACCTTC	CASSLGGAPGYGYTF
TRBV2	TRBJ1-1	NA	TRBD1	TGTGCCAGCAGTTGGGACAGAGTATCGAACACTGAAGCTTTCTTT	CASSWDRVSNTEAFF
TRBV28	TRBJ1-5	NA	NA	TGTGCCAGCAGTTTCCAAAGCCAGCCCCAGCATTTT	CASSFQSQPQHF
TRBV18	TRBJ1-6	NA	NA	TGTGCCAGCTCACCCATCCGACAGAATAATTCACCCCTCCACTTT	CASSPIRQNNSPLHF
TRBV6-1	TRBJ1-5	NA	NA	TGTGCCAGCAGTGGCCGACAGGAGATCAATCAGCCCCAGCATTTT	CASSGRQEINQPQHF
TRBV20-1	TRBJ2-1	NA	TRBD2	TGCAGTGCCGGGGGGGGGCAGCAGTTCTTC	CSAGGGQQFF
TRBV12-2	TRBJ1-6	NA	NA	TGTGCAAGTCGCCCCAGGTCGGGGGAGGATTCACCCCTCCACTTT	CASRPRSGEDSPLHF
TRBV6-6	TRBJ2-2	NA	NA	TGTGCCAGCGCTGCCGGGGTCAACACCGGGGAGCTGTTTTTT	CASAAGVNTGELFF
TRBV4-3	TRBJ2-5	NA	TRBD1	TGCGCCAGCAGCCAAGATCGGACAGGGGGGGTTGAGCAGTACTTC	CASSQDRTGGVEQYF
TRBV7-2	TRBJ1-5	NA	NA	TGTGCCAGCAGCCACAACAGGGACAATCAGCCCCAGCATTTT	CASSHNRDNQPQHF
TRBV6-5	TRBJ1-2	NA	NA	TGTGCCAGCAGTCCCCCTTCTGGGGAGGGGCAGGGCTACACCTTC	CASSPPSGEGQGYTF
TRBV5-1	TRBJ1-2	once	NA	TGCGCCAGCAGCCCGCCAACAGGGAGCTATGGCTACACCTTC	CASSPPTGSYGYTF
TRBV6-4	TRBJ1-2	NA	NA	TGTGCCAGCAGTGACGGCCCAGGGGCGGATGGCTACACCTTC	CASSDGPGADGYTF
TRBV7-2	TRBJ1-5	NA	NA	TGTGCCAGCAGTCCCGACAGGAGTCAGCCCCAGCATTTT	CASSPDRSQPQHF